A selection of T cell receptor beta chains follows, all from one sample in a study of cytomegalovirus exposure and HLA in healthy donors. The data were produced by immunoSEQ multiplex PCR, yet TCRdb's version contains in-frame clones alone and is incomplete. The top ten clones hold under 2.5% of a sample with under 200,000 clones, 79% of them seen once. Sequencing was done on a sample of PBMCs. The receptors here all came from a man aged 40-49 years in good health and CMV-seronegative. The CDR3 runs from the conserved cysteine through the conserved F or W. A D gene is named only where the DNA matches it firmly. Part of the rows lack a size; the others show once, few, many or a class for expanded clones.

clone size	D gene	V gene	J gene	CDR3 DNA	CDR3 protein
.	TRBD1	TRBV12-5	TRBJ1-4	TGTGCTAGTGGTACGTCCCGGGACAGGGTTCGGGATGAAAAACTGTTTTTT	CASGTSRDRVRDEKLFF
once	.	TRBV5-8	TRBJ2-5	TGTGCCAGCAGCTTGGACGGGGTCCAAGAGACCCAGTACTTC	CASSLDGVQETQYF
.	.	TRBV7-9	TRBJ2-5	TGTGCCAGCAGCTTTGGGCAGGGGGAGACCCAGTACTTC	CASSFGQGETQYF
.	.	TRBV20-1	TRBJ1-1	TGCAGAGGAGCCACGGGAGGGGGAGCTTTCTTT	CRGATGGGAFF
many	.	TRBV11-3	TRBJ2-7	TGTGCCAGCAGCTTAGATACAGGGAGTTCCTACGAGCAGTACTTC	CASSLDTGSSYEQYF
.	TRBD2	TRBV5-4	TRBJ2-2	TGTGCCAGCAGTCCCACTAGCGACCCGTACGGGGAGCTGTTTTTT	CASSPTSDPYGELFF
.	TRBD1	TRBV28	TRBJ2-3	TGTGCCAGCAGTTATGGGCAGGGGGCCGATACGCAGTATTTT	CASSYGQGADTQYF
few	.	TRBV19	TRBJ1-2	TGTGCCAGTAGTCTCGGGGTTCTCTATGGCTACACCTTC	CASSLGVLYGYTF
.	.	TRBV27	TRBJ2-7	TGTGCCAGCACCGGGCAGGGGAAATTCGGCGAGCAGTACTTC	CASTGQGKFGEQYF
.	TRBD1	TRBV18	TRBJ1-4	TGTGCCAGCTCACCGCGAGGGACAGGGGGCGCAGACGAAAAACTGTTTTTT	CASSPRGTGGADEKLFF
.	TRBD2	TRBV12-5	TRBJ2-1	TGTGCTAGTGGTTTGGGCATAAACGTTGGACTAGATAGCAATGAGCAGTTCTTC	CASGLGINVGLDSNEQFF
few	.	TRBV7-6	TRBJ2-5	TGTGCCAGCAGCTTAGATTCAGACCAAGAGACCCAGTACTTC	CASSLDSDQETQYF
.	.	TRBV7-9	TRBJ2-1	TGTGCCAGCAGCCCAGATTACAATGAGCAGTTCTTC	CASSPDYNEQFF
once	.	TRBV7-6	TRBJ2-5	TGTGCCAGCAGCTTAGTCGTGTCTAGCCAAGAGACCCAGTACTTC	CASSLVVSSQETQYF
.	TRBD1	TRBV15	TRBJ1-4	TGTGCCACCAGCGGAAGGACAGGGTGGGGTGAAAAACTGTTTTTT	CATSGRTGWGEKLFF
.	TRBD1	TRBV28	TRBJ1-4	TGTGCCACACTGGACAGGTCGGATGAAAAACTGTTTTTT	CATLDRSDEKLFF
.	TRBD1	TRBV5-4	TRBJ2-1	TGTGCCAGCAGTCGACCCCACAGGGGGTACAATGAGCAGTTCTTC	CASSRPHRGYNEQFF
few	.	TRBV27	TRBJ2-7	TGTGCCAGCAGTTTCGGGATTACCTCCTACGAGCAGTACTTC	CASSFGITSYEQYF
.	.	TRBV19	TRBJ1-5	TGTGCCAGTAGTATGCAGTTGGGGCATAATCAGCCCCAGCATTTT	CASSMQLGHNQPQHF
.	.	TRBV21-1	TRBJ2-7	TGTGCCAGCAGCATCCCCGGGGGGCCCGTCTCCTACGAGCAGTACTTC	CASSIPGGPVSYEQYF
.	.	TRBV7-7	TRBJ2-5	TGTGCTAGCAGCTTAGGAGGAGTCGGGGAGACCCAGTACTTC	CASSLGGVGETQYF
.	TRBD1	TRBV7-9	TRBJ1-1	TGTGCCAGCAGCTATGACAGGGATGAAGCTTTCTTT	CASSYDRDEAFF